The next 13 T cell receptor beta chains were all read from a single sample in a study of blood T cell repertoires in COVID-19. Produced via immunoSEQ multiplex PCR; TCRdb's table is partial and in-frame only. Of around 70,000 clones listed, roughly 79% were seen once; the top ten hold 20% to 25%. Sequenced sample: peripheral blood. These receptors came from a woman in her 70s with acute or convalescent COVID-19.

V is TRBV4-1 and J is TRBJ2-2, with TRBD2 matching 8 bases. Germline V gene data show CDR1 as MGHRA and CDR2 as YSYEKL. This CDR3 contains 16 residues. J lost 0 bases, V lost 2 bases, and 2 bases had no gene match. The CDR3 DNA reads as TGCGCCAGCAGCCAACCGGGACTAGCGAACACCGGGGAGCTGTTTTTT. It is translated as CASSQPGLANTGELFF.

The chain is built from TRBV6-5 and TRBJ1-5; D is uncertain. Germline CDR1 and CDR2: MNHEY and SVGAGI. This CDR3 spans 15 amino acids. The V gene lost 2 bases and the J gene lost 2 bases, with 10 bases spanning the gap. CDR3 DNA: TGTGCCAGCAGTTACACTTCGACTGGCAATCAGCCCCAGCATTTT. Translating it yields CASSYTSTGNQPQHF.

The chain has TRBV18 and TRBJ1-5; D remains unclear. This CDR3 region has 14 residues. The V and J ends lost 5 bases and 3 bases respectively, with 11 bases between them. The germline CDR1 and CDR2 sequences are KGHSH and LQKENI. CDR3 sequence (DNA): TGTGCCAGCTCATCCCGGGAGAACAATCAGCCCCAGCATTTT. Encoded protein: CASSSRENNQPQHF.

The chain combines TRBV2 with TRBJ2-5, with D possibly matching TRBD1 (5 bases). This CDR3 is built from 12 residues. Trimming stripped 7 bases from V and 5 bases from J, with 11 bases between. CDR1 SNHLY and CDR2 FYNNEI come from the germline V gene. CDR3 nucleotide sequence: TGTGCCAGCACCAGGGATTCGGAGACCCAGTACTTC. Its translation is CASTRDSETQYF. The complete variable domain, with remaining parts taken from reference TRBV2 and TRBJ2-5, reads EPEVTQTPSHQVTQMGQEVILRCVPISNHLYFYWYRQILGQKVEFLVSFYNNEISEKSEIFDDQFSVERPDGSNFTLKIRSTKLEDSAMYFCASTRDSETQYFGPGTRLLVL.

This clone was counted a few times. The rearrangement links TRBV7-6 to TRBJ2-1, with 11 bases lining up with TRBD2. The CDR3 has 17 amino acids. Unmatched junction bases numbered 7, after V lost 1 base and J lost 5 bases. Germline V gene data show CDR1 as SGHVS and CDR2 as FNYEAQ. The CDR3 region is CASSLGASGRKNNEQFF. DNA for the CDR3: TGTGCCAGCAGCTTAGGAGCTAGCGGGAGGAAAAACAATGAGCAGTTCTTC.

The chain is built from TRBV28 and TRBJ1-5; 8 nucleotides align to TRBD1. CDR1 and CDR2 from the germline V gene are MDHEN and SYDVKM. This CDR3 contains 15 residues. The trim removed 8 bases at V and 5 bases at J, leaving 11 bases unmatched. The CDR3 sequence is CASYPGRGLHQPQHF. CDR3 DNA: TGTGCCAGCTACCCCGGCAGGGGGCTTCATCAGCCCCAGCATTTT.

The chain recombines TRBV28 with TRBJ2-6, with 8 bases fitting TRBD1. The CDR3 runs to 18 residues. V dropped 3 bases and J dropped 0; count of bases not matched to a gene: 7. The germline V gene encodes CDR1 MDHEN and CDR2 SYDVKM. CDR3 loop: CASSFPPRGRSGANVLTF. CDR3 sequence (DNA): TGTGCCAGCAGTTTCCCCCCCAGGGGGCGCTCTGGGGCCAACGTCCTGACTTTC.

V usage is TRBV3-1 (or the pseudogene TRBV3-2) and J usage is TRBJ1-3; 7 nucleotides line up with TRBD1. Trimming took 6 bases from V and 2 from J; bases not matched to a gene: 4. This CDR3 contains 14 residues. Germline loops: CDR1 LGHDT, CDR2 YNNKEL (reference sequence). This CDR3 reads CASSSGTAGNTIYF. The CDR3 nucleotides read TGTGCCAGCAGTTCTGGGACAGCTGGAAACACCATATATTTT.

This clone was seen a single time. The chain uses TRBV5-1 and TRBJ2-7; tentatively, D is TRBD1 (5 bases). CDR1 and CDR2 (germline): SGHRS, YFSETQ. The CDR3 loop spans 14 amino acids. The V gene lost 3 bases and the J gene lost 4 bases, with 14 bases spanning the gap. The CDR3 nucleotides are TGCGCCAGCAGCTCGCGACAGCTCGGTTACGAGCAGTACTTC. It codes for CASSSRQLGYEQYF. Supplemented by reference TRBV5-1 and TRBJ2-7, the full variable domain reads KAGVTQTPRYLIKTRGQQVTLSCSPISGHRSVSWYQQTPGQGLQFLFEYFSETQRNKGNFPGRFSGRQFSNSRSEMNVSTLELGDSALYLCASSSRQLGYEQYFGPGTRLTVT.

The J gene is TRBJ1-1, the V gene TRBV7-2, with D unresolved. The V gene's germline CDR1 is SGHTA and CDR2 FQGNSA. The CDR3 extends over 11 amino acids. V lost 5 bases and J lost 3, with 4 bases in between. The CDR3 reads CASSLHTEAFF. The CDR3 DNA sequence: TGTGCCAGCAGCCTTCACACTGAAGCTTTCTTT.

The chain employs TRBV18 and TRBJ2-2; TRBD2 might be the D (8 bases). The V end was cut by 3 bases, the J end by 8 bases, with 19 bases between. The V gene's germline CDR1 is KGHSH and CDR2 LQKENI. The CDR3 totals 16 residues. The CDR3 sequence: CASSPRDSGSKGELFF. The DNA of the CDR3 is TGTGCCAGCTCACCCCGGGACAGCGGGAGCAAGGGGGAGCTGTTTTTT.

The rearrangement uses TRBV28 and TRBJ2-1, with 10 bases matching TRBD1. The CDR3 spans 14 residues. V lost 2 bases to trimming and J lost 7 bases; unmatched junction nucleotides: 2. The germline gives CDR1 MDHEN, CDR2 SYDVKM. The CDR3 reads CASSLGTGVNEQFF. CDR3 bases: TGTGCCAGCAGTTTAGGGACAGGGGTTAATGAGCAGTTCTTC.

CDR3 sequence reads: CASSSWGQGTTNEKLFF. As DNA, the CDR3 is TGTGCCAGCAGTTCGTGGGGACAGGGAACAACTAATGAAAAACTGTTTTTT. The V call is TRBV28, the J call TRBJ1-4, with 9 bases that match TRBD1. This CDR3 contains 17 residues. Germline loops: CDR1 MDHEN, CDR2 SYDVKM. The trim removed 4 bases at V and 0 bases at J, leaving 6 bases unmatched.